This T cell receptor beta chain was captured in a study of shared clonotypes between healthy human individuals. On the study more broadly: Each donor's CD4 naive and CD4 memory cells filled three plates apiece, CD8 naive two, and CD8 memory one. Regarding the study as a whole: Naive CD4 clonotypes were shared across a handful of donors at 4.5% to 6%. The donor pool, a small one, limited the genetic and exposure-history diversity represented. Generation probabilities were higher for clonotypes shared across all four sorted-subset donors than for unshared ones.

On this clone: Its antigen is unknown.

This CDR3 is built from 16 residues. Germline V CDR1 and CDR2: MGHRA, YSYEKL. V lost 0 bases to trimming and J lost 7 bases, with 18 bases between them. Repertoires were generated with immunoSEQ multiplex PCR, while TCRdb's copy carries only in-frame clones and drops some. In the table there are 740,000 or so clones, around four fifths of which are singletons. The receptor was isolated from a woman aged 25 to 39 in good health. The gene calls are TRBV4-1 and TRBJ1-2; weak D call: TRBD1 (5 bases). The specimen was memory CD4+ T cells sorted from blood. Subset: CD45RA-negative fraction. The CDR3 region has the DNA TGCGCCAGCAGCCAAGAAGGGGCCAGAACGCTATCTGGCTACACCTTC. This gives the protein CASSQEGARTLSGYTF.